The rows below give T cell receptor beta chains drawn from one sample of a study of tumor-infiltrating lymphocytes in oesophageal squamous cell carcinoma. TCRdb used MiXCR to reprocess the PCR reads, holding one entry per CDR3 protein. Of around 23,000 distinct CDR3 sequences listed, 35% to 45% were seen once; the top ten hold around two fifths. The source material was esophageal tumor tissue. These receptors were taken from a male donor with esophageal squamous cell carcinoma. The CDR3 runs from the conserved cysteine through the conserved F or W. The order of the fields is clone size, D gene, J gene, V gene, CDR3 DNA, CDR3 protein. D genes are given only for firm matches. Clone sizes are given selectively: once, few, many, or a class where the clone is expanded.

clone size: once
D gene: .
J gene: TRBJ2-2
V gene: TRBV7-9
CDR3 DNA: TGTGCCAGCAGCCTGGGACGGAACACCGGGGAGCTGTTTTTT
CDR3 protein: CASSLGRNTGELFF

clone size: .
D gene: .
J gene: TRBJ2-3
V gene: TRBV7-8
CDR3 DNA: TGTGCCAGCAGCCCGTTCTCAGATACGCAGTATTTT
CDR3 protein: CASSPFSDTQYF

clone size: .
D gene: TRBD2
J gene: TRBJ2-5
V gene: TRBV6-8
CDR3 DNA: TGTGCCAGCAGGCTAGCGGGACCCCAAGAGACCCAGTACTTC
CDR3 protein: CASRLAGPQETQYF

clone size: few
D gene: TRBD1
J gene: TRBJ1-5
V gene: TRBV19
CDR3 DNA: TGTGCCAGTAGTACGCCTGAACAGGGGGAAGGTCAGCCCCAGCATTTT
CDR3 protein: CASSTPEQGEGQPQHF

clone size: many
D gene: .
J gene: TRBJ1-2
V gene: TRBV5-6
CDR3 DNA: TGTGCCAGCAGCTTGTGGCAGGGCGGCTACACCTTC
CDR3 protein: CASSLWQGGYTF

clone size: .
D gene: TRBD2
J gene: TRBJ2-5
V gene: TRBV7-6
CDR3 DNA: TGTGCCAGCAGCCTCCGGACTAGCGACCAAGAGACCCAGTACTTC
CDR3 protein: CASSLRTSDQETQYF

clone size: many
D gene: TRBD2
J gene: TRBJ2-5
V gene: TRBV11-2
CDR3 DNA: TGTGCCAGCAGCCCGGGGGGGACTAGCGGCCCCCGAGGGACCCAGTACTTC
CDR3 protein: CASSPGGTSGPRGTQYF

clone size: many
D gene: TRBD2
J gene: TRBJ2-2
V gene: TRBV7-3
CDR3 DNA: TGTGCCAGCAGCTTTAGTCCCCCTCTAGCGGGGGGGCCAATAAGCACCGGGGAGCTGTTTTTT
CDR3 protein: CASSFSPPLAGGPISTGELFF

clone size: few
D gene: .
J gene: TRBJ1-5
V gene: TRBV3-1
CDR3 DNA: TGTGCCAGCAGCCCAAGTTGGACAGTAACTGATCAGCCCCAGCATTTT
CDR3 protein: CASSPSWTVTDQPQHF

clone size: once
D gene: .
J gene: TRBJ2-5
V gene: TRBV7-3
CDR3 DNA: TGTGCCAGCAGCTTAATTTGGGCACGGGAGACCCAGTACTTC
CDR3 protein: CASSLIWARETQYF

clone size: .
D gene: TRBD1
J gene: TRBJ2-5
V gene: TRBV7-6
CDR3 DNA: TGTGCCAGCAGCTTGGAGACAGGGGCCGGGACCCAGTACTTC
CDR3 protein: CASSLETGAGTQYF

clone size: medium-sized
D gene: TRBD2
J gene: TRBJ2-1
V gene: TRBV6-1
CDR3 DNA: TGTGCCAGCAGTTTATCCCCGGGAGGGCACTTGGATGAGCAGTTCTTC
CDR3 protein: CASSLSPGGHLDEQFF

clone size: many
D gene: TRBD1
J gene: TRBJ2-7
V gene: TRBV18
CDR3 DNA: TGTGCCAGCTCACCGCGGACAGGGGATCGGGACTACGAGCAGTACTTC
CDR3 protein: CASSPRTGDRDYEQYF

clone size: few
D gene: TRBD2
J gene: TRBJ2-1
V gene: TRBV12-3/TRBV12-4
CDR3 DNA: TGTGCCAGCAGTTCTCTCATAGCGGGAGCGGGATATGAGCAGTTCTTC
CDR3 protein: CASSSLIAGAGYEQFF

clone size: once
D gene: TRBD1
J gene: TRBJ1-4
V gene: TRBV10-3
CDR3 DNA: TGTGCCATCAGGGACAGGGAGGGTGAAAAACTGTTTTTT
CDR3 protein: CAIRDREGEKLFF